A selection of T cell receptor beta chains follows, all from one sample in a study of OX40 agonist ivuxolimab in advanced cancers. Sequencing used immunoSEQ multiplex PCR; TCRdb keeps in-frame clones, though not all of them. The sample shows more than 95,000 clones, approximately 90% of them seen only once. Sequencing used CD4+ or CD8+ T cells sorted from blood, obtained in a trial of the OX40 agonist ivuxolimab. The receptors here all came from an adult with an advanced solid tumor such as melanoma, head and neck, liver or kidney cancer. The CDR3 runs from the conserved cysteine through the conserved F or W. A D gene is named only where the DNA matches it firmly. Clone size is given for some rows only: seen once, a few or many times, or a class if the clone is expanded.

j_call,cdr3_length,clone_size,v_call,d_call,cdr3_aa,cdr3_nt
TRBJ1-5,17,.,TRBV4-1,.,CASSQEGGRGGNQPQHF,TGCGCCAGCAGCCAAGAAGGTGGCAGGGGAGGCAATCAGCCCCAGCATTTT
TRBJ2-7,12,.,TRBV18,.,CASSLGGYEQYF,TGTGCCAGCTCACTTGGAGGCTACGAGCAGTACTTC
TRBJ2-3,13,few,TRBV6-5,.,CASSSSLAGTQYF,TGTGCCAGCAGTTCCTCACTAGCTGGTACGCAGTATTTT
TRBJ2-7,14,.,TRBV6-1,.,CASSDPRGAYEQYF,TGTGCCAGCAGTGATCCCAGGGGCGCATACGAGCAGTACTTC
TRBJ1-1,10,.,TRBV28,.,CASGFTGAFF,TGTGCCAGCGGGTTCACGGGGGCTTTCTTT
TRBJ1-3,13,.,TRBV2,.,CASRGTDGNTIYF,TGTGCCAGCAGGGGTACGGATGGAAACACCATATATTTT
TRBJ1-2,14,.,TRBV19,.,CASSRTGNNYGYTF,TGTGCCAGTTCACGGACTGGGAATAACTATGGCTACACCTTC
TRBJ1-2,12,once,TRBV27,.,CASSFTGNGYTF,TGTGCCAGCAGTTTTACAGGGAATGGCTACACCTTC
TRBJ2-2,15,once,TRBV7-6,.,CASSLGGGLGGELFF,TGTGCCAGCAGTCTAGGTGGAGGTCTTGGCGGGGAGCTGTTTTTT
TRBJ2-1,13,.,TRBV30,.,CAWNTGRNNEQFF,TGTGCCTGGAACACGGGCCGCAACAATGAGCAGTTCTTC
TRBJ2-5,15,.,TRBV11-2,TRBD1,CASSPTQGAYETQYF,TGTGCCAGCAGCCCAACTCAGGGGGCTTATGAGACCCAGTACTTC
TRBJ1-1,14,.,TRBV28,TRBD1,CASSPHGQVGGAFF,TGTGCCAGCAGTCCCCATGGACAGGTCGGGGGAGCTTTCTTT
TRBJ1-1,11,.,TRBV10-1,.,CASSNFQETFF,TGCGCCAGCAGTAACTTTCAGGAGACTTTCTTT
TRBJ1-2,14,.,TRBV28,.,CASSSTGTLYGYTF,TGTGCCAGCAGTTCGACCGGGACGTTGTATGGCTACACCTTC
TRBJ2-7,11,.,TRBV9,.,CASSVVVPQYF,TGTGCCAGCAGCGTAGTCGTCCCGCAGTACTTC
TRBJ2-4,13,.,TRBV6-5,.,CASSPGLTNIQYF,TGTGCCAGCAGTCCGGGACTCACAAACATTCAGTACTTC
TRBJ2-3,16,.,TRBV5-1,.,CASSLDGGRGTDTQYF,TGCGCCAGCAGCTTGGATGGCGGCAGGGGCACAGATACGCAGTATTTT
TRBJ1-6,15,.,TRBV27,.,CANFTGNPYNSPLHF,TGTGCCAACTTCACGGGAAATCCGTATAATTCACCCCTCCACTTT
TRBJ2-5,14,.,TRBV7-2,TRBD2,CASSLGLAGEGQYF,TGTGCCAGCAGCTTGGGACTAGCGGGGGAGGGCCAGTACTTC
TRBJ2-7,11,few,TRBV30,.,CALGRGYEQYF,TGTGCTCTTGGGCGGGGCTACGAGCAGTACTTC
TRBJ1-5,14,.,TRBV28,.,CASRRGVSNQPQHF,TGTGCCAGCAGACGCGGAGTTAGCAATCAGCCCCAGCATTTT
TRBJ2-5,15,.,TRBV6-6,TRBD1,CASTLTGTGSETQYF,TGTGCCAGCACCTTAACCGGGACAGGGTCTGAGACCCAGTACTTC
TRBJ2-2,14,.,TRBV6-6,.,CASSGTLNTGELFF,TGTGCCAGCAGCGGGACTTTAAACACCGGGGAGCTGTTTTTT
TRBJ1-1,15,.,TRBV2,.,CASSEEGRVNTEAFF,TGTGCCAGCAGTGAAGAGGGCAGGGTGAACACTGAAGCTTTCTTT
TRBJ2-5,18,.,TRBV10-3,TRBD2,CATRDQTSGGPDKETQYF,TGTGCCACGAGGGACCAGACTAGCGGGGGGCCTGATAAAGAGACCCAGTACTTC
TRBJ2-6,16,.,TRBV10-2,.,CASSVGSGSGANVLTF,TGCGCCAGCAGTGTGGGGAGCGGTTCTGGGGCCAACGTCCTGACTTTC
TRBJ1-2,16,.,TRBV28,TRBD1,CASSLWPGGVNYGYTF,TGTGCCAGCAGTTTATGGCCAGGGGGCGTTAACTATGGCTACACCTTC
TRBJ2-1,14,once,TRBV7-9,TRBD1,CASSYRQGANEQFF,TGTGCCAGCAGCTACCGACAGGGGGCAAATGAGCAGTTCTTC
TRBJ2-3,15,.,TRBV7-7,TRBD1,CASSPQGSNTDTQYF,TGTGCTAGCAGCCCACAGGGGTCGAACACAGATACGCAGTATTTT
TRBJ2-3,15,.,TRBV5-1,.,CASSLAGQHTDTQYF,TGCGCCAGCAGCTTGGCAGGACAGCACACAGATACGCAGTATTTT
TRBJ1-6,15,few,TRBV7-9,TRBD1,CASSLWDRSDSPLHF,TGTGCCAGCAGCTTATGGGACAGGAGTGATTCACCCCTCCACTTT
TRBJ1-4,14,.,TRBV15,TRBD1,CATSRDRASEKLFF,TGTGCCACCAGCAGGGACAGGGCGTCGGAAAAACTGTTTTTT
TRBJ1-1,15,.,TRBV30,.,CAWSLRGLPNTEAFF,TGTGCCTGGAGTTTGCGGGGACTCCCGAACACTGAAGCTTTCTTT
TRBJ1-1,13,.,TRBV5-4,.,CASSLKGSGEAFF,TGTGCCAGCAGCTTGAAGGGAAGTGGTGAAGCTTTCTTT
TRBJ1-2,16,.,TRBV9,TRBD1,CASSRTGGTSTYGYTF,TGTGCCAGCAGCCGGACAGGGGGCACCTCCACCTATGGCTACACCTTC
TRBJ2-5,15,.,TRBV5-1,.,CASSLGGSLQETQYF,TGCGCCAGCAGCTTAGGAGGCAGCCTTCAAGAGACCCAGTACTTC
TRBJ1-6,14,.,TRBV28,.,CASSFGNYNSPLHF,TGTGCCAGCAGTTTTGGGAACTATAATTCACCCCTCCACTTT
TRBJ2-1,16,.,TRBV5-1,TRBD1,CASSLDYGQGANEQFF,TGCGCCAGCAGCTTAGATTACGGACAGGGGGCTAATGAGCAGTTCTTC
TRBJ2-2,14,.,TRBV6-6,TRBD1,CASSPRGLTGELFF,TGTGCCAGCAGCCCCAGGGGGCTAACCGGGGAGCTGTTTTTT
TRBJ2-5,13,.,TRBV10-3,.,CASGEGGGETQYF,TGTGCCAGCGGAGAGGGGGGAGGAGAGACCCAGTACTTC
TRBJ1-4,14,.,TRBV7-2,.,CASARGQGNEKLFF,TGTGCCAGCGCTCGGGGGCAGGGGAATGAAAAACTGTTTTTT
TRBJ1-2,14,once,TRBV15,.,CATSRDLSGAGYTF,TGTGCCACCAGCAGAGATCTTTCGGGGGCTGGCTACACCTTC
TRBJ2-3,14,.,TRBV5-4,.,CASSGSFGTDTQYF,TGTGCCAGCAGCGGTAGCTTTGGCACAGATACGCAGTATTTT
TRBJ1-2,12,.,TRBV5-5,.,CASSFHIDGYTF,TGTGCCAGCAGCTTTCATATAGATGGCTACACCTTC
TRBJ1-2,13,.,TRBV2,.,CATNNLPTGDYTF,TGTGCCACTAATAATCTCCCCACGGGGGACTACACCTTC
TRBJ2-7,13,.,TRBV7-3,.,CASSQDVGREQYF,TGTGCCAGCAGCCAAGACGTAGGGAGAGAGCAGTACTTC
TRBJ2-7,14,.,TRBV28,TRBD2,CASSPGGANYEQYF,TGTGCCAGCAGCCCCGGGGGGGCCAACTACGAGCAGTACTTC
TRBJ2-5,13,.,TRBV5-1,.,CASKTGYGETQYF,TGCGCCAGCAAAACAGGGTATGGGGAGACCCAGTACTTC
TRBJ1-4,15,.,TRBV30,.,CAWSGPGATNEKLFF,TGTGCCTGGAGCGGCCCAGGGGCAACTAATGAAAAACTGTTTTTT
TRBJ2-5,12,.,TRBV7-9,.,CASSRTVETQYF,TGTGCCAGCAGCCGGACGGTAGAGACCCAGTACTTC